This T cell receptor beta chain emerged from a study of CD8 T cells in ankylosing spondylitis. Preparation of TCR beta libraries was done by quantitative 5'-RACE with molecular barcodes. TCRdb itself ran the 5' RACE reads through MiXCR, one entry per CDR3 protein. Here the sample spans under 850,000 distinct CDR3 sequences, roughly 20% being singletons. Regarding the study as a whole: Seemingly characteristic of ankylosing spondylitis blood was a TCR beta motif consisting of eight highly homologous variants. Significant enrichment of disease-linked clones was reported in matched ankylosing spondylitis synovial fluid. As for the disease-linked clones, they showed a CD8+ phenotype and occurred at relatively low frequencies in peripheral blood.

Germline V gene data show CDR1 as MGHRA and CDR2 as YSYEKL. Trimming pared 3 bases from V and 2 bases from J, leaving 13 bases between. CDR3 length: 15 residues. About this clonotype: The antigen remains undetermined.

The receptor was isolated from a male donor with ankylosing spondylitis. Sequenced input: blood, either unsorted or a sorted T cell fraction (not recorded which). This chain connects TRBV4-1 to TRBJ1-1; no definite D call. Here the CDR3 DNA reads TGCGCCAGCAGCCACCCCGGGAGCTCAAACACTGAAGCTTTCTTT. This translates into CASSHPGSSNTEAFF.